Given below is one T cell receptor beta chain in context. PCR employed 60 Vbeta and 13 Jbeta primers. The method was immunoSEQ multiplex PCR; TCRdb's version includes in-frame clones alone and lacks a portion of them. The sample has approximately 50,000 clones; approximately 83% are singletons. This sample is part of a study of cytomegalovirus exposure and HLA in healthy donors. This CDR3 contains 15 residues. Germline loops: CDR1 SGHVS, CDR2 FQNEAQ. Trimming removed 5 bases from V and 3 bases from J; junction bases left unmatched: 4. This chain joins TRBV7-8 and TRBJ1-6, with TRBD1 identical over 7 bases. Sequenced: PBMCs. This receptor was obtained from a man aged 25 to 40 in good health and CMV-seronegative. CDR3 in DNA: TGTGCCAGCAGCAAAGGGACAGTCTATAATTCACCCCTCCACTTT. Amino acid sequence: CASSKGTVYNSPLHF.